This T cell receptor (beta chain) was captured in a study of CD8 T cells in ankylosing spondylitis. Points on this clonotype: Its antigen is undetermined.

One entry per CDR3 protein, called by TCRdb with MiXCR from the 5' RACE reads. The table lists some 800,000 distinct CDR3 sequences, 12% of them singletons, with under 0.6% in the top ten. The study's findings and limits: Seemingly distinctive of ankylosing spondylitis blood was a TCR beta motif formed by eight highly homologous variants.

Per germline, CDR1 SGHAT and CDR2 FQNNGV. CDR3 length: 12 residues. The V gene lost 5 bases and the J gene lost 5 bases, with 7 bases spanning the gap. This sequence originates from a male donor with ankylosing spondylitis. Sequenced material: blood, either unsorted or a sorted T cell fraction (not recorded which). V usage is TRBV11-2 and J usage is TRBJ2-4, with no clear D. The CDR3 sequence is CASSLTENIQYF. The CDR3 DNA is TGTGCCAGCAGCCTAACCGAAAACATTCAGTACTTC. Full variable domain (outside the CDR3, taken from reference TRBV11-2 and TRBJ2-4): EAGVAQSPRYKIIEKRQSVAFWCNPISGHATLYWYQQILGQGPKLLIQFQNNGVVDDSQLPKDRFSAERLKGVDSTLKIQPAKLEDSAVYLCASSLTENIQYFGAGTRLSVL.